These T cell receptor beta chains were read from a single sample in a study of T-cell memory formation after mild COVID-19. In TCRdb, the 5' RACE reads were re-called with MiXCR into one record per CDR3 protein. Of approximately 180,000 distinct CDR3 sequences detected, 16% appear once; the ten largest clones hold about 2%. The sample comprised PBMCs or a T cell subset sorted from them (not recorded which). These receptors came from an adult woman who had mild COVID-19 (a few samples of this study predate the infection). Cell type and time point are not known. Both conserved end residues are part of each CDR3. The order of the fields is V gene, D gene, J gene, clone size, CDR3 protein, CDR3 DNA. The D gene is left open where the match is weak. The size field is filled for only some rows; it gives once, few, many or a size class.

v_call: TRBV4-1; d_call: TRBD2; j_call: TRBJ2-7; clone_size: few; cdr3_aa: CASSQDPSGRVYEQYF; cdr3_nt: TGCGCCAGCAGCCAAGATCCAAGCGGGAGGGTCTACGAGCAGTACTTC
v_call: TRBV20-1; d_call: TRBD1; j_call: TRBJ1-2; clone_size: few; cdr3_aa: CSAETTGKRGYTF; cdr3_nt: TGCAGTGCCGAGACGACAGGGAAGAGGGGCTACACCTTC
v_call: TRBV6-5; d_call: .; j_call: TRBJ2-1; clone_size: few; cdr3_aa: CASSYATTSRGEQFF; cdr3_nt: TGTGCCAGCAGTTACGCCACGACTAGTCGGGGTGAGCAGTTCTTC
v_call: TRBV29-1; d_call: .; j_call: TRBJ2-3; clone_size: .; cdr3_aa: CSVQRQGGADTQYF; cdr3_nt: TGCAGCGTTCAAAGACAGGGAGGGGCAGATACGCAGTATTTT
v_call: TRBV12-3/TRBV12-4; d_call: TRBD2; j_call: TRBJ2-1; clone_size: few; cdr3_aa: CASSLASGGAKVNEQFF; cdr3_nt: TGTGCCAGCAGTTTAGCTAGCGGGGGGGCCAAAGTCAATGAGCAGTTCTTC
v_call: TRBV5-1; d_call: TRBD2; j_call: TRBJ2-1; clone_size: many; cdr3_aa: CASSPGLARNNEQFF; cdr3_nt: TGCGCCAGCAGCCCGGGACTAGCGAGGAACAATGAGCAGTTCTTC
v_call: TRBV7-2; d_call: .; j_call: TRBJ2-3; clone_size: .; cdr3_aa: CASSPTVGRATQYF; cdr3_nt: TGTGCCAGCAGCCCGACCGTGGGCCGTGCTACGCAGTATTTT
v_call: TRBV5-5; d_call: TRBD2; j_call: TRBJ2-1; clone_size: many; cdr3_aa: CASSPGLAGGRKQFF; cdr3_nt: TGTGCCAGCAGCCCGGGACTAGCGGGAGGGAGAAAGCAGTTCTTC
v_call: TRBV12-3/TRBV12-4; d_call: .; j_call: TRBJ1-3; clone_size: few; cdr3_aa: CASSVQSSGNTIYF; cdr3_nt: TGTGCCAGCAGTGTACAGAGCTCTGGAAACACCATATATTTT
v_call: TRBV12-3/TRBV12-4; d_call: TRBD1; j_call: TRBJ1-2; clone_size: .; cdr3_aa: CASSRRQGDGYTF; cdr3_nt: TGTGCCAGCAGTCGTAGACAGGGGGACGGCTACACCTTC
v_call: TRBV12-3/TRBV12-4; d_call: TRBD1; j_call: TRBJ2-3; clone_size: .; cdr3_aa: CASSLEGALADTQYF; cdr3_nt: TGTGCCAGCAGTTTAGAGGGGGCTCTGGCAGATACGCAGTATTTT
v_call: TRBV5-1; d_call: .; j_call: TRBJ2-7; clone_size: few; cdr3_aa: CASSLAWARAEQYF; cdr3_nt: TGCGCCAGCAGCCTCGCGTGGGCTCGGGCCGAGCAGTACTTC
v_call: TRBV24-1; d_call: TRBD1; j_call: TRBJ2-1; clone_size: many; cdr3_aa: CATSDLPGQGAGEQFF; cdr3_nt: TGTGCCACCAGTGATCTCCCGGGACAGGGGGCTGGAGAGCAGTTCTTC
v_call: TRBV20-1; d_call: .; j_call: TRBJ2-3; clone_size: .; cdr3_aa: CSAPRILTGTDTQYF; cdr3_nt: TGCAGTGCTCCACGGATCCTCACGGGGACAGATACGCAGTATTTT
v_call: TRBV7-2; d_call: TRBD2; j_call: TRBJ2-3; clone_size: many; cdr3_aa: CASSKTSGRGADTQYF; cdr3_nt: TGTGCCAGCAGCAAGACTAGCGGGAGAGGTGCAGATACGCAGTATTTT
v_call: TRBV6-2/TRBV6-3; d_call: TRBD2; j_call: TRBJ2-1; clone_size: few; cdr3_aa: CASSFIAGPYNEQFF; cdr3_nt: TGTGCCAGCAGCTTCATAGCGGGACCCTACAATGAGCAGTTCTTC
v_call: TRBV29-1; d_call: .; j_call: TRBJ2-1; clone_size: few; cdr3_aa: CSSRLVDEQFF; cdr3_nt: TGCAGCTCCCGACTAGTAGATGAGCAGTTCTTC
v_call: TRBV4-1; d_call: TRBD2; j_call: TRBJ2-3; clone_size: many; cdr3_aa: CASSQASSGGAVDTQYF; cdr3_nt: TGCGCCAGCAGCCAAGCTAGCAGCGGGGGGGCGGTAGATACGCAGTATTTT
v_call: TRBV4-3; d_call: TRBD1; j_call: TRBJ1-2; clone_size: .; cdr3_aa: CASSPGGGSSNYGYTF; cdr3_nt: TGCGCCAGCAGCCCGGGAGGGGGCTCGTCTAACTATGGCTACACCTTC
v_call: TRBV19; d_call: .; j_call: TRBJ2-1; clone_size: .; cdr3_aa: CASSTPRSRGGSYNEQFF; cdr3_nt: TGTGCCAGTAGTACCCCACGTAGCCGGGGAGGCTCCTACAATGAGCAGTTCTTC
v_call: TRBV6-1; d_call: TRBD1; j_call: TRBJ1-5; clone_size: once; cdr3_aa: CASSAQGAGNQPQHF; cdr3_nt: TGTGCCAGCAGTGCACAGGGGGCTGGCAATCAGCCCCAGCATTTT
v_call: TRBV6-6; d_call: TRBD1; j_call: TRBJ2-3; clone_size: once; cdr3_aa: CASRGQGTDTQYF; cdr3_nt: TGTGCCAGCAGAGGACAGGGAACAGATACGCAGTATTTT
v_call: TRBV25-1; d_call: .; j_call: TRBJ1-5; clone_size: few; cdr3_aa: CASSDVGPQHF; cdr3_nt: TGTGCCAGCAGTGACGTTGGGCCCCAGCATTTT
v_call: TRBV12-3/TRBV12-4; d_call: .; j_call: TRBJ1-2; clone_size: .; cdr3_aa: CASGDQGPYGYTF; cdr3_nt: TGTGCCAGTGGGGATCAGGGCCCCTATGGCTACACCTTC
v_call: TRBV7-9; d_call: .; j_call: TRBJ2-7; clone_size: few; cdr3_aa: CASSPFDEQYF; cdr3_nt: TGTGCCAGCAGCCCCTTCGACGAGCAGTACTTC
v_call: TRBV6-5; d_call: .; j_call: TRBJ1-2; clone_size: few; cdr3_aa: CASSNRAANYGYTF; cdr3_nt: TGTGCCAGCAGTAATCGGGCGGCCAACTATGGCTACACCTTC
v_call: TRBV3-1; d_call: .; j_call: TRBJ1-6; clone_size: .; cdr3_aa: CASSHGSQTDNSPLHF; cdr3_nt: TGTGCCAGCAGCCACGGATCCCAGACAGATAATTCACCCCTCCACTTT
v_call: TRBV6-5; d_call: TRBD1; j_call: TRBJ1-1; clone_size: few; cdr3_aa: CASRPGTATEAFF; cdr3_nt: TGTGCCAGCAGGCCAGGGACAGCCACTGAAGCTTTCTTT
v_call: TRBV6-6; d_call: .; j_call: TRBJ2-5; clone_size: .; cdr3_aa: CAIAPGQETQYF; cdr3_nt: TGTGCCATCGCGCCGGGACAAGAGACCCAGTACTTC
v_call: TRBV4-1; d_call: .; j_call: TRBJ2-5; clone_size: few; cdr3_aa: CASSQEWQGSRETQYF; cdr3_nt: TGCGCCAGCAGCCAAGAATGGCAGGGGAGCAGGGAGACCCAGTACTTC
v_call: TRBV5-1; d_call: TRBD1; j_call: TRBJ2-1; clone_size: many; cdr3_aa: CASSSGTGANEQFF; cdr3_nt: TGCGCCAGCAGCTCAGGTACAGGGGCAAATGAGCAGTTCTTC
v_call: TRBV10-3; d_call: TRBD1; j_call: TRBJ1-2; clone_size: few; cdr3_aa: CAISEPTGVYGYTF; cdr3_nt: TGTGCCATCAGTGAGCCGACAGGGGTCTATGGCTACACCTTC
v_call: TRBV6-2/TRBV6-3; d_call: .; j_call: TRBJ1-1; clone_size: .; cdr3_aa: CASSYVASAEAFF; cdr3_nt: TGTGCCAGCAGTTACGTGGCTTCGGCTGAAGCTTTCTTT
v_call: TRBV5-1; d_call: TRBD1; j_call: TRBJ2-4; clone_size: .; cdr3_aa: CASSYGQGQNIQYF; cdr3_nt: TGCGCCAGCAGCTACGGACAGGGTCAAAACATTCAGTACTTC
v_call: TRBV6-2/TRBV6-3; d_call: TRBD2; j_call: TRBJ2-1; clone_size: .; cdr3_aa: CASRGTSGSTYNEQFF; cdr3_nt: TGTGCCAGCAGAGGGACTAGCGGGAGTACCTACAATGAGCAGTTCTTC
v_call: TRBV4-2; d_call: .; j_call: TRBJ2-1; clone_size: .; cdr3_aa: CASSQVRADSYNEQFF; cdr3_nt: TGTGCCAGCAGCCAAGTTAGGGCGGACTCCTACAATGAGCAGTTCTTC
v_call: TRBV6-2/TRBV6-3; d_call: .; j_call: TRBJ2-6; clone_size: many; cdr3_aa: CASSYVSGANVLTF; cdr3_nt: TGTGCCAGCAGTTATGTGAGTGGGGCCAACGTCCTGACTTTC
v_call: TRBV7-2; d_call: .; j_call: TRBJ1-1; clone_size: few; cdr3_aa: CASSIQGSDGTEAFF; cdr3_nt: TGTGCCAGCAGCATACAAGGATCGGACGGCACTGAAGCTTTCTTT
v_call: TRBV20-1; d_call: .; j_call: TRBJ2-5; clone_size: few; cdr3_aa: CSASQGSAETQYF; cdr3_nt: TGCAGTGCTAGTCAGGGGTCCGCAGAGACCCAGTACTTC
v_call: TRBV4-2; d_call: .; j_call: TRBJ1-6; clone_size: .; cdr3_aa: CASSQDWSYNSPLHF; cdr3_nt: TGTGCCAGCAGCCAAGACTGGTCCTATAATTCACCCCTCCACTTT
v_call: TRBV30; d_call: TRBD1; j_call: TRBJ2-2; clone_size: few; cdr3_aa: CALPGGRTGELFF; cdr3_nt: TGTGCCTTACCAGGGGGCCGGACCGGGGAGCTGTTTTTT
v_call: TRBV5-6; d_call: .; j_call: TRBJ1-2; clone_size: .; cdr3_aa: CASSLARRYTF; cdr3_nt: TGTGCCAGCAGCTTGGCCAGGCGCTACACCTTC
v_call: TRBV12-3/TRBV12-4; d_call: TRBD1; j_call: TRBJ2-2; clone_size: few; cdr3_aa: CASSTGATNTGELFF; cdr3_nt: TGTGCCAGCTCTACAGGGGCCACGAACACCGGGGAGCTGTTTTTT
v_call: TRBV12-3/TRBV12-4; d_call: TRBD1; j_call: TRBJ2-4; clone_size: few; cdr3_aa: CASSPTGGAVQYF; cdr3_nt: TGTGCCAGCAGCCCGACAGGGGGCGCAGTTCAGTACTTC
v_call: TRBV11-1; d_call: .; j_call: TRBJ2-1; clone_size: .; cdr3_aa: CASSAYGGRNYNEQFF; cdr3_nt: TGTGCCAGCAGCGCCTACGGAGGGAGAAATTACAATGAGCAGTTCTTC
v_call: TRBV29-1; d_call: .; j_call: TRBJ2-7; clone_size: few; cdr3_aa: CSVLDRNYEQYF; cdr3_nt: TGCAGCGTCCTGGACCGAAACTACGAGCAGTACTTC
v_call: TRBV6-2/TRBV6-3; d_call: .; j_call: TRBJ2-7; clone_size: few; cdr3_aa: CASSHTTRSFYEQYF; cdr3_nt: TGTGCCAGCAGTCACACGACCAGATCATTCTACGAGCAGTACTTC
v_call: TRBV7-2; d_call: .; j_call: TRBJ1-2; clone_size: .; cdr3_aa: CASSLNRQRNYGYTF; cdr3_nt: TGTGCCAGCAGCTTGAACAGACAACGCAACTATGGCTACACCTTC
v_call: TRBV7-9; d_call: TRBD1; j_call: TRBJ2-3; clone_size: few; cdr3_aa: CASSLWSQGAHTDTQYF; cdr3_nt: TGTGCCAGCAGCTTATGGTCACAGGGGGCACACACAGATACGCAGTATTTT
v_call: TRBV20-1; d_call: TRBD1; j_call: TRBJ2-7; clone_size: .; cdr3_aa: CSARDRGNGRYEQYF; cdr3_nt: TGCAGTGCTAGGGACAGGGGCAATGGAAGGTACGAGCAGTACTTC
v_call: TRBV7-9; d_call: .; j_call: TRBJ1-3; clone_size: few; cdr3_aa: CASSLAGPGNTIYF; cdr3_nt: TGTGCCAGCAGCCTGGCAGGGCCTGGAAACACCATATATTTT
v_call: TRBV7-9; d_call: TRBD2; j_call: TRBJ2-1; clone_size: few; cdr3_aa: CASSRLAGNYNEQFF; cdr3_nt: TGTGCCAGCAGTCGACTAGCGGGGAACTACAATGAGCAGTTCTTC